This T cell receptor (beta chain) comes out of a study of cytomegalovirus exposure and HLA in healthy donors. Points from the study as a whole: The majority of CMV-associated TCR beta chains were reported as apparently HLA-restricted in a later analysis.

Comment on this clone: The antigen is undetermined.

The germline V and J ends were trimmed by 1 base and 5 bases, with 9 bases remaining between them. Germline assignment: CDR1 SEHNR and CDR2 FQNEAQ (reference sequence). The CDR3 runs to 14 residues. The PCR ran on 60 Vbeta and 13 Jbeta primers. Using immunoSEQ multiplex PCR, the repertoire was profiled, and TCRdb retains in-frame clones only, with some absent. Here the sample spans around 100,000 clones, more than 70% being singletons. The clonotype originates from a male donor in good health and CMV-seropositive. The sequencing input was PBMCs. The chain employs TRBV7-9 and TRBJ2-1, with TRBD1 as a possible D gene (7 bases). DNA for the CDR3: TGTGCCAGCAGCTTAGGCAGGGGGGACAATGAGCAGTTCTTC. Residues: CASSLGRGDNEQFF.